This T cell receptor (beta chain) was obtained from a study of CD8+CD57+ T cells in acquired aplastic anemia. Study observations and caveats: Patients shared approximately 30 CD8+ CDR3 sequences with controls.

All patients picked for sequencing had shown, by flow cytometry, an expansion of CD8+CD57+ cells. Patients had undergone no therapy by the time their blood was sampled. Germline lookup yields CDR1 DFQATT and CDR2 SNEGSKA (reference sequence). V lost 6 bases and J lost 8; bases outside the gene matches: 10. This CDR3 is 13 amino acids long. Concerning this clonotype: The antigen remains unidentified.

Genomic DNA, the template, was used for profiling of the TCR beta VDJ and CDR3. TCRdb passed the reads through MiXCR, listing each CDR3 protein once. The table shows under 200,000 distinct CDR3 sequences, with 60% to 80% occurring only once. Sample: sorted CD4+, CD8+, or CD8+CD57+ T cells (not recorded which) from PBMCs. The rearrangement links TRBV20-1 to TRBJ2-1; 7 bases are a match to TRBD2. The origin of this receptor is a human donor with aplastic anemia. CDR3 in amino acids: CSAPIAGYDEQFF. DNA of the CDR3: TGCAGTGCCCCGATAGCGGGTTACGATGAGCAGTTCTTC.